This TCR beta chain was profiled in a study of CD8 T cells in ankylosing spondylitis. Study results and caveats: Matched ankylosing spondylitis synovial fluid reportedly contained a significantly enriched population of disease-linked clones. Characteristic, it appeared, of ankylosing spondylitis blood was a TCR beta motif of eight highly homologous variants.

This clonotype was seen repeatedly, ten times or more. What it binds is unknown. Quantitative molecular-barcoded 5'-RACE generated the TCR beta libraries. One entry per CDR3 protein, called by TCRdb with MiXCR from the 5' RACE reads. The sample carries about 160,000 distinct CDR3 sequences, 18% recorded once. This CDR3 comprises 14 residues. The V gene end was trimmed by 7 bases and the J gene end by 3 bases; junction bases not matched to a gene: 2. Germline V gene sequence: CDR1 DFQATT, CDR2 SNEGSKA (reference sequence). Source material: blood, either unsorted or a sorted T cell fraction (not recorded which). V gene TRBV20-1 combines with J gene TRBJ2-3; 15 bases agree with TRBD2. This TCR was recovered from a male donor with ankylosing spondylitis or in good health (not recorded which). The CDR3 DNA is TGCAGTGTAGGGACTAGCGGGAGGACAGATACGCAGTATTTT. It specifies CSVGTSGRTDTQYF.